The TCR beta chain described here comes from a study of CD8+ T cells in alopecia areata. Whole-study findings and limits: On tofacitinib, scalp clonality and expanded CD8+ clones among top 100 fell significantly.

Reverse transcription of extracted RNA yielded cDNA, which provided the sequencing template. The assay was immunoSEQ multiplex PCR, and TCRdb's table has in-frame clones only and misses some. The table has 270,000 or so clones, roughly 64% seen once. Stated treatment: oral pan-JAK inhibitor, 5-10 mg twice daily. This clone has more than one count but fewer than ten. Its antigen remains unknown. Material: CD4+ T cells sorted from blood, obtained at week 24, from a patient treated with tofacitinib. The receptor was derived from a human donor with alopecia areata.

CDR3 DNA sequence: TGTGCCAGCAGCCCCGACAGGACCCAGTACTTC. It specifies CASSPDRTQYF. The rearrangement joins TRBV7-2 to TRBJ2-5, with a weak D call TRBD1 (5 bases). Germline values: CDR1 SGHTA, CDR2 FQGNSA. Trimming pared 5 bases from V and 7 bases from J, leaving 8 bases between. This CDR3 comprises 11 residues.